This T cell receptor beta chain stems from a study of T cell responses to AZD1222 COVID-19 vaccine. Study at large: Combined were second doses at about 4 or about 12 weeks.

Findings and limits, study-wide: Baseline antibody screening turned up just 6 or 7 seropositive AZD1222 recipients. Repertoire sampling was restricted to post-peak T cell response timepoints. In a largely white British group with more females than males, clonal diversity was possibly underestimated.

TCRdb's copy holds only in-frame clones and misses some; the assay was immunoSEQ multiplex PCR. The table has some 150,000 clones, 80% to 95% seen once. Comments on this clone: Its antigen is still unknown.

V lost 6 bases and J lost 1, with 9 bases in between. The germline gives CDR1 MNHEY, CDR2 SVGAGI. The CDR3 is 13 amino acids. The specimen comprised peripheral blood, sampled on day 0 of AZD1222 vaccination. This sequence was found in an adult in good health. V and J are TRBV6-5 and TRBJ2-5; weak D call: TRBD1 (5 bases). CDR3 region: CASRGDSQETQYF. In DNA, the CDR3 is TGTGCCAGCAGGGGCGACAGCCAAGAGACCCAGTACTTC.